This T cell receptor beta chain was identified in a study of blood T cell repertoires in COVID-19. Whole-study context: COVID-19 samples from acute and convalescent phases originated in the United States, Italy and Spain.

The repertoire was sequenced with immunoSEQ multiplex PCR; TCRdb's copy has only in-frame clones and lacks some. The repertoire holds a few hundred thousand clones, with about 88% as singletons. The receptor comes from a woman aged 40 to 55 who had recovered from COVID-19. Sequenced input: peripheral blood.

The DNA of the CDR3 is TGTGCCAGCAGTCCTCCACTAGCGGGGGGACTAGTAAGCTCCTACAATGAGCAGTTCTTC. This sequence encodes CASSPPLAGGLVSSYNEQFF. The chain combines TRBV28 with TRBJ2-1; 12 bases are a match to TRBD2. This CDR3 is 20 amino acids long. From germline, CDR1 is MDHEN and CDR2 SYDVKM. The ends lost 5 bases at V and 0 bases at J; junction bases unmatched: 14. The whole variable domain, filled in from reference TRBV28 and TRBJ2-1, reads DVKVTQSSRYLVKRTGEKVFLECVQDMDHENMFWYRQDPGLGLRLIYFSYDVKMKEKGDIPEGYSVSREKKERFSLILESASTNQTSMYLCASSPPLAGGLVSSYNEQFFGPGTRLTVL.